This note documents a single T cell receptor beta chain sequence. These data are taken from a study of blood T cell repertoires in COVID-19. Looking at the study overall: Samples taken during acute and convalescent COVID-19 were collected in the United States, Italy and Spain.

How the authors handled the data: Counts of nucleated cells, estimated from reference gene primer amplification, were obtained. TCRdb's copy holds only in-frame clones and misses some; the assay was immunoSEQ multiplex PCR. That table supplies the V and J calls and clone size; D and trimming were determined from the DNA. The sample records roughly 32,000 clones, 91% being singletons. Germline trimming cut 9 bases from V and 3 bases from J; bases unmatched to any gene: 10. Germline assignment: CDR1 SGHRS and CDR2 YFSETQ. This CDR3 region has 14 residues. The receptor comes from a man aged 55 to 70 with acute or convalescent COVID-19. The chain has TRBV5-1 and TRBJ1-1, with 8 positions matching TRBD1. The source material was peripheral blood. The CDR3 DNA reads TGCGCCACCAGAACAGGGGGTGCGGACACTGAAGCTTTCTTT. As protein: CATRTGGADTEAFF.